This TCR beta chain was observed in a study of blood T cells in healthy people across ages. In this sample, this clonotype turned up a few times. Germline V gene sequence: CDR1 DFQATT, CDR2 SNEGSKA (reference sequence). J gave up 3 bases and V 1 base, and 8 bases lay outside the gene matches. The CDR3 runs 16 residues. Alongside a J-beta primer mix, a sample-barcoded 5' primer served in a second PCR lasting about 7 to 12 cycles. TCRdb recomputed calls from the 5' RACE reads with MiXCR, one row per CDR3 protein. This table holds about a million distinct CDR3 sequences, around two fifths found once. This TCR came from a man between 18 and 29 years old in good health. The chain couples TRBV20-1 to TRBJ2-1, with 8 bases that match TRBD2. The specimen sequenced was blood. The CDR3 loop reads CSARGRGGPDYNEQFF. CDR3 bases: TGCAGTGCTAGAGGTCGCGGGGGGCCGGACTACAATGAGCAGTTCTTC.